These T cell receptor beta chains were read from a single sample in a study of human T cells and chemical hapten exposure. TCRdb reprocessed the RACE reads with MiXCR, giving one entry per CDR3 protein. Found here are around 42,000 distinct CDR3 sequences, roughly 9% of them singletons; the top ten hold 14% to 15%. Source: whole blood, taken in connection with sensitization to the hapten diphenylcyclopropenone (DPC). The receptors derive from a woman in her twenties or thirties with alopecia areata. Some clones in this sample may be carry-over from other donors' samples. Both conserved end residues are part of each CDR3. The order of the fields is CDR3 DNA, CDR3 protein, J gene, V gene, clone size, D gene. D genes are given only for firm matches. Clone size, where shown, is once, few, many, or a class for clones that have expanded.

CDR3 DNA: TGTGCCAGCAGCTTGTTCACCGGGGAGCTGTTTTTT
CDR3 protein: CASSLFTGELFF
J gene: TRBJ2-2
V gene: TRBV11-2
clone size: few
D gene: .

CDR3 DNA: TGCGCCAGCAGCCCGGCGTACGTCCACATGAACACTGAAGCTTTCTTT
CDR3 protein: CASSPAYVHMNTEAFF
J gene: TRBJ1-1
V gene: TRBV4-1
clone size: few
D gene: .

CDR3 DNA: TGTGCCAGCAGTTACAGTTCAGGGCTAGGCAATGAGCAGTTCTTC
CDR3 protein: CASSYSSGLGNEQFF
J gene: TRBJ2-1
V gene: TRBV6-5
clone size: many
D gene: .

CDR3 DNA: TGTGCCAGCAGACGACAGGGGGCGATAGATACGCAGTATTTT
CDR3 protein: CASRRQGAIDTQYF
J gene: TRBJ2-3
V gene: TRBV7-9
clone size: medium-sized
D gene: TRBD1

CDR3 DNA: TGTGCCAGCAGCCAAGAGATATGGACAGGGGGAAGCTCTGGGGCCAACGTCCTGACTTTC
CDR3 protein: CASSQEIWTGGSSGANVLTF
J gene: TRBJ2-6
V gene: TRBV4-2
clone size: many
D gene: TRBD1

CDR3 DNA: TGTGCCAGCAACAAAAACAGGGTAACAGATACGCAGTATTTT
CDR3 protein: CASNKNRVTDTQYF
J gene: TRBJ2-3
V gene: TRBV7-8
clone size: .
D gene: .

CDR3 DNA: TGCGCCAGCAGCTTTACAGGGAGCCCGAACACCGGGGAGCTGTTTTTT
CDR3 protein: CASSFTGSPNTGELFF
J gene: TRBJ2-2
V gene: TRBV5-1
clone size: few
D gene: .

CDR3 DNA: TGCAGCGCTGAGGGACAGGGGGCGGGCGAGCAGTACTTC
CDR3 protein: CSAEGQGAGEQYF
J gene: TRBJ2-7
V gene: TRBV29-1
clone size: .
D gene: TRBD1

CDR3 DNA: TGCAGCGGTCGGTCCTCCTACGAGCAGTACTTC
CDR3 protein: CSGRSSYEQYF
J gene: TRBJ2-7
V gene: TRBV29-1
clone size: .
D gene: .

CDR3 DNA: TGTGCCTGGAATCGGGCCGGGCAGAACACCGGGGAGCTGTTTTTT
CDR3 protein: CAWNRAGQNTGELFF
J gene: TRBJ2-2
V gene: TRBV30
clone size: many
D gene: .

CDR3 DNA: TGTGCCAGTAGTATTTCAGGGTTTGCGAACACTGAAGCTTTCTTT
CDR3 protein: CASSISGFANTEAFF
J gene: TRBJ1-1
V gene: TRBV19
clone size: few
D gene: .

CDR3 DNA: TGCGCCAGCAGCTCCCAACTAGCGGGAGAGACCCAGTACTTC
CDR3 protein: CASSSQLAGETQYF
J gene: TRBJ2-5
V gene: TRBV5-1
clone size: .
D gene: TRBD2

CDR3 DNA: TGTGCCAGCAGCTTTAGACTCGACACAGATACGCAGTATTTT
CDR3 protein: CASSFRLDTDTQYF
J gene: TRBJ2-3
V gene: TRBV7-9
clone size: .
D gene: .

CDR3 DNA: TGTGCCAGCAGTGGCACCGGACAGGGTCGTTATCAGCCCCAGCATTTT
CDR3 protein: CASSGTGQGRYQPQHF
J gene: TRBJ1-5
V gene: TRBV27
clone size: few
D gene: TRBD1

CDR3 DNA: TGTGCCAGCTCTGCTGGGACAGCCACTGAAGCTTTCTTT
CDR3 protein: CASSAGTATEAFF
J gene: TRBJ1-1
V gene: TRBV7-9
clone size: .
D gene: TRBD1

CDR3 DNA: TGTGCCAGCAGCCCCGGCGTAGGGGCCGTGGAGACCCAGTACTTC
CDR3 protein: CASSPGVGAVETQYF
J gene: TRBJ2-5
V gene: TRBV7-6
clone size: .
D gene: .

CDR3 DNA: TGTGCCTGGAGTCCACAACAGGGGGCTAACACTGAAGCTTTCTTT
CDR3 protein: CAWSPQQGANTEAFF
J gene: TRBJ1-1
V gene: TRBV30
clone size: .
D gene: TRBD1

CDR3 DNA: TGTGCCAGCAGCTTAGTCGGGGCAGAGCTGTTTTTT
CDR3 protein: CASSLVGAELFF
J gene: TRBJ2-2
V gene: TRBV11-2
clone size: .
D gene: .

CDR3 DNA: TGTGCCAGCAGCTCGGGACAGGGGTTCCACGAGCAGTACTTC
CDR3 protein: CASSSGQGFHEQYF
J gene: TRBJ2-7
V gene: TRBV12-3/TRBV12-4
clone size: many
D gene: TRBD1

CDR3 DNA: TGTGCCAGCAGCTTGGTCAGTGACTACGAGCAGTACTTC
CDR3 protein: CASSLVSDYEQYF
J gene: TRBJ2-7
V gene: TRBV7-2
clone size: .
D gene: .

CDR3 DNA: TGTGCCAGCAGCTTAATGGCTAGTGGGACCCAGTACTTC
CDR3 protein: CASSLMASGTQYF
J gene: TRBJ2-5
V gene: TRBV7-3
clone size: many
D gene: .

CDR3 DNA: TGTGCCAGCAGTTTATCTACGGGGCAGGTCAACACCGGGGAGCTGTTTTTT
CDR3 protein: CASSLSTGQVNTGELFF
J gene: TRBJ2-2
V gene: TRBV27
clone size: .
D gene: .

CDR3 DNA: TGTGCCAGCAGCCGAAACCTTATGAACACTGAAGCTTTCTTT
CDR3 protein: CASSRNLMNTEAFF
J gene: TRBJ1-1
V gene: TRBV6-5
clone size: .
D gene: .

CDR3 DNA: TGTGCCAGCAAACCGGGACAGGGAGGAAATCAGCCCCAGCATTTT
CDR3 protein: CASKPGQGGNQPQHF
J gene: TRBJ1-5
V gene: TRBV6-1
clone size: .
D gene: TRBD1

CDR3 DNA: TGTGCCAGCATCAGACAGGGGGCTAATGAAGCTTTCTTT
CDR3 protein: CASIRQGANEAFF
J gene: TRBJ1-1
V gene: TRBV6-5
clone size: many
D gene: TRBD1

CDR3 DNA: TGCAGTGCTCTTCCTCCTCCATCGAACACTGAAGCTTTCTTT
CDR3 protein: CSALPPPSNTEAFF
J gene: TRBJ1-1
V gene: TRBV20-1
clone size: .
D gene: .

CDR3 DNA: TGCGCCAGCAGCCAAGACGAGGCCGGGGAGCTGTTTTTT
CDR3 protein: CASSQDEAGELFF
J gene: TRBJ2-2
V gene: TRBV4-3
clone size: few
D gene: .

CDR3 DNA: TGTGCCAGCAGCCAACTAGCGGGAACCTACGAGCAGTACTTC
CDR3 protein: CASSQLAGTYEQYF
J gene: TRBJ2-7
V gene: TRBV4-2
clone size: .
D gene: TRBD2

CDR3 DNA: TGTGCCAGCAGTTCGAGGGGACAGAATTACAATGAGCAGTTCTTC
CDR3 protein: CASSSRGQNYNEQFF
J gene: TRBJ2-1
V gene: TRBV28
clone size: .
D gene: TRBD1

CDR3 DNA: TGCAGTGCTAGATCGGGGGGACAGGGGGCTGTCGAGCAGTACTTC
CDR3 protein: CSARSGGQGAVEQYF
J gene: TRBJ2-7
V gene: TRBV20-1
clone size: .
D gene: TRBD1

CDR3 DNA: TGTGCCAGCACCGGGGAAGGCGGCCCCTACGAGCAGTACTTC
CDR3 protein: CASTGEGGPYEQYF
J gene: TRBJ2-7
V gene: TRBV6-2/TRBV6-3
clone size: many
D gene: .

CDR3 DNA: TGCAGTGCTAGACCCCGTTACACTGAAGCTTTCTTT
CDR3 protein: CSARPRYTEAFF
J gene: TRBJ1-1
V gene: TRBV20-1
clone size: many
D gene: .

CDR3 DNA: TGTGCCAGTAGTATTCGTCCAGAGCCCCAGCATTTT
CDR3 protein: CASSIRPEPQHF
J gene: TRBJ1-5
V gene: TRBV19
clone size: few
D gene: .

CDR3 DNA: TGTGCCAGCAGTCCGATGGACAGGGGGGGCACCGGGGAGCTGTTTTTT
CDR3 protein: CASSPMDRGGTGELFF
J gene: TRBJ2-2
V gene: TRBV6-6
clone size: few
D gene: TRBD1

CDR3 DNA: TGTGCCAACGAACCCGGGACAGAATTCCAAGAGACCCAGTACTTC
CDR3 protein: CANEPGTEFQETQYF
J gene: TRBJ2-5
V gene: TRBV5-5
clone size: many
D gene: TRBD1

CDR3 DNA: TGTGCCAGCAGCTTACGGGAGTCCTACGAGCAGTACTTC
CDR3 protein: CASSLRESYEQYF
J gene: TRBJ2-7
V gene: TRBV7-3
clone size: .
D gene: .

CDR3 DNA: TGCAGCGTTTTGACGGGCTCCTACGAGCAGTACTTC
CDR3 protein: CSVLTGSYEQYF
J gene: TRBJ2-7
V gene: TRBV29-1
clone size: many
D gene: .

CDR3 DNA: TGTGCCACCAGTGGCGATAGTCAGGATACGCAGTATTTT
CDR3 protein: CATSGDSQDTQYF
J gene: TRBJ2-3
V gene: TRBV24-1
clone size: .
D gene: .

CDR3 DNA: TGTGCCAGCAGCCGAGGGGTGTCTGAAGCTTTCTTT
CDR3 protein: CASSRGVSEAFF
J gene: TRBJ1-1
V gene: TRBV4-2
clone size: .
D gene: .

CDR3 DNA: TGCACCAGCAGCCAAGAACTAGCGGGGGGGCATACATCCTACAATGAGCAGTTCTTC
CDR3 protein: CTSSQELAGGHTSYNEQFF
J gene: TRBJ2-1
V gene: TRBV1
clone size: .
D gene: .

CDR3 DNA: TGTGCCAGCAGCGTAGGGCGGGCCGGGGGAAACACCATATATTTT
CDR3 protein: CASSVGRAGGNTIYF
J gene: TRBJ1-3
V gene: TRBV9
clone size: .
D gene: .

CDR3 DNA: TGTGCCAGCAGTTTTGGACAGATAACCTACAATGAGCAGTTCTTC
CDR3 protein: CASSFGQITYNEQFF
J gene: TRBJ2-1
V gene: TRBV6-5
clone size: many
D gene: .

CDR3 DNA: TGTGCCAGCAGTGTGGGATACGGGACAGGAGAATTCCAAGAGACCCAGTACTTC
CDR3 protein: CASSVGYGTGEFQETQYF
J gene: TRBJ2-5
V gene: TRBV28
clone size: few
D gene: TRBD1

CDR3 DNA: TGTGCCAGCAGCTTGGTTAAAACAGGGGACAGCCTCAACAATGAGCAGTTCTTC
CDR3 protein: CASSLVKTGDSLNNEQFF
J gene: TRBJ2-1
V gene: TRBV5-4
clone size: few
D gene: TRBD1

CDR3 DNA: TGCGCCAGCAGCTACGGACAGGGGGCGACAGATACGCAGTATTTT
CDR3 protein: CASSYGQGATDTQYF
J gene: TRBJ2-3
V gene: TRBV5-1
clone size: many
D gene: TRBD1

CDR3 DNA: TGTGCCAGCAGTTCTGGACAAAACTACGAGCAGTACTTC
CDR3 protein: CASSSGQNYEQYF
J gene: TRBJ2-7
V gene: TRBV28
clone size: few
D gene: .

CDR3 DNA: TGTGCCAGCAGCTGGGCCTTAGCGGGGGCTAACACCGGGGAGCTGTTTTTT
CDR3 protein: CASSWALAGANTGELFF
J gene: TRBJ2-2
V gene: TRBV7-2
clone size: .
D gene: TRBD2

CDR3 DNA: TGCAGCGGGACGGTACACTACAATGAGCAGTTCTTC
CDR3 protein: CSGTVHYNEQFF
J gene: TRBJ2-1
V gene: TRBV29-1
clone size: .
D gene: .

CDR3 DNA: TGTGCCAGCAGTTCATCTCTCTATTCACAGGGGCCCGAGGGCACTGAAGCTTTCTTT
CDR3 protein: CASSSSLYSQGPEGTEAFF
J gene: TRBJ1-1
V gene: TRBV6-6
clone size: few
D gene: TRBD1

CDR3 DNA: TGTGCCAGCAGCGCAAGGGGGGGCTACACCTTC
CDR3 protein: CASSARGGYTF
J gene: TRBJ1-2
V gene: TRBV21-1
clone size: many
D gene: .

CDR3 DNA: TGTGCCACCAGCACCCGACAGGGTGAAGCTTTCTTT
CDR3 protein: CATSTRQGEAFF
J gene: TRBJ1-1
V gene: TRBV15
clone size: .
D gene: TRBD1